A selection of T cell receptor beta chains follows, all from one sample in a study of shared clonotypes between healthy human individuals. TCRdb's table, derived via immunoSEQ multiplex PCR, lists solely in-frame clones and lacks some. The data hold 1,400,000 or so clones, with about 98.5% observed a single time. The sample comprised naive CD4+ T cells sorted from blood. These TCRs come from a man aged 25 to 40 in good health. The CDR3 runs from the conserved cysteine through the conserved F or W. Fields, in order: J gene, V gene, D gene, CDR3 protein. The D gene is left open where the match is weak.

>TRBJ1-3|TRBV9|NA
CASSVTPLTDSSGNTIYF
>TRBJ2-1|TRBV28|TRBD2
CASSPSGSYNEQFF
>TRBJ2-5|TRBV28|NA
CASSPGTHGETQYF
>TRBJ2-3|TRBV9|TRBD2
CASSVDPAGAADTQYF
>TRBJ2-1|TRBV4-3|NA
CASSQDRAGYNEQFF
>TRBJ2-7|TRBV5-8|NA
CASRPRRSSYEQYF
>TRBJ1-5|TRBV2|NA
CASSELQVGDQPQHF
>TRBJ2-5|TRBV28|NA
CASSTPGGLETQYF
>TRBJ2-4|TRBV28|NA
CASSPRAGSGAKNIQYF
>TRBJ2-7|TRBV5-1|NA
CASTANPRGDYEQYF
>TRBJ1-2|TRBV27|NA
CASSLRGNYGYTF
>TRBJ2-5|TRBV6-1|NA
CASSGQAQETQYF
>TRBJ2-7|TRBV7-9|NA
CASSLGLHPYEQYF
>TRBJ2-7|TRBV28|NA
CASSVFYEQYF
>TRBJ2-3|TRBV29-1|TRBD2
CSVVAGLHTDTQYF
>TRBJ2-3|TRBV7-3|NA
CASSRTSSTDTQYF
>TRBJ1-1|TRBV9|NA
CASSVEQEGIAFF
>TRBJ1-5|TRBV15|NA
CATSRDPSPVGDQPQHF
>TRBJ1-2|TRBV19|NA
CASSIFSASRGYTF
>TRBJ1-5|TRBV28|TRBD1
CASSPGTVSQPQHF
>TRBJ2-1|TRBV5-5|TRBD1
CASSPRQGNNEQFF
>TRBJ2-7|TRBV30|NA
CAWIRDSYEQYF
>TRBJ1-2|TRBV7-9|NA
CASSPLRGILVRVYGYTF
>TRBJ2-2|TRBV5-4|NA
CASSLGGSGPGELFF
>TRBJ2-7|TRBV27|TRBD2
CASSLYGDGGYEQYF